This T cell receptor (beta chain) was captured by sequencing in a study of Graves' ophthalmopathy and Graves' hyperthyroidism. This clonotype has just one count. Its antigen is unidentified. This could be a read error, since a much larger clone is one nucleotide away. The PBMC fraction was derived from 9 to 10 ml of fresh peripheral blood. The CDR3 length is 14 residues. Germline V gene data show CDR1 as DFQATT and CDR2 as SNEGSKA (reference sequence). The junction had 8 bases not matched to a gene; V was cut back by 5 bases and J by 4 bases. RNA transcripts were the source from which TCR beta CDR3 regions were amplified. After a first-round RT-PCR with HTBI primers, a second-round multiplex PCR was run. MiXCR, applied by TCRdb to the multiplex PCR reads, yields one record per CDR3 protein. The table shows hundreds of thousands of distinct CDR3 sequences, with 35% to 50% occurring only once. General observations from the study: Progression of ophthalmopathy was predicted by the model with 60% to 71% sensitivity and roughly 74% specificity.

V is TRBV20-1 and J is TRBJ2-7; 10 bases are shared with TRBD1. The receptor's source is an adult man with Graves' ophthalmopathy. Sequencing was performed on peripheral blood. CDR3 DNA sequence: TGCAGTGCTCACCGAGACAGGGGGCAATACGAGCAGTACTTC. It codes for CSAHRDRGQYEQYF.